This T cell receptor beta chain comes out of a study of cytomegalovirus exposure and HLA in healthy donors. This clone was counted between two and nine times. Researchers ran the PCR with 60 Vbeta and 13 Jbeta primers. TCRdb's copy holds only in-frame clones and misses some; the assay was immunoSEQ multiplex PCR. The sample includes fewer than 150,000 clones, approximately 72% of them seen just once. The source of this sequence is a woman between 35 and 50 years old in good health and CMV-seropositive. The source material was PBMCs.

The CDR3 region is CASSLTGNGYTF. In DNA form, the CDR3 reads TGCGCCAGCAGCCTGACAGGGAATGGCTACACCTTC. This chain links TRBV4-3 with TRBJ1-2; 7 bases match TRBD1. CDR1 and CDR2 (germline): LGHNA, YSLEER. J lost 6 bases, V lost 4 bases, and 2 bases had no gene match. The length of the CDR3 is 12 residues.